This T cell receptor beta chain was profiled in a study of vaccination effects on CD4 cells after COVID-19 (dated by TCRdb to between 2021 and 2024). A note on the overall study: Each participant got two doses of an mRNA SARS-CoV-2 vaccine, either BNT162b2 or mRNA-1273. Pre-vaccine samples were drawn from a couple of convalescent patients 16 days and one week before the first dose, at 142 and 148 days after COVID-19 diagnosis. SARS-CoV-2 spike-specific CD4+ TCR repertoires were compared before and after mRNA vaccination in COVID-19 convalescent patients and in infection-naive vaccine recipients. A total of 9 to 11 COVID-19 convalescent patients and a handful of SARS-CoV-2-naive healthy vaccine recipients were included in the full study. The Oncomine TCR Beta short-read assay on an Illumina iSeq 100 was used to sequence cultures from other donors in the study.

Comment on this clone: Its specific antigen is unknown. No much larger clone is present one base from it, and per-base qualities are unavailable.

To identify antigen-specific CD4+ T cell clonotypes by their expansion, the ViraFEST assay first stimulated PBMC with viral peptide pools and then applied TCR sequencing. After 10 to 11 days of culture, CD4+ T cells were isolated with the EasySep CD4+ T cell isolation kit. PCR-confirmed SARS-CoV-2 infection had occurred in convalescent patients between March and December 2020, before the Alpha, Beta and Delta variants emerged in the United States. Each well held under 2.5 million PBMC cultured in IMDM containing approximately 5.2% human AB serum, around 10 IU/ml IL-2 and gentamicin, along with approximately 10 ug/ml peptides. On days 3 and 7, half of the culture medium was replaced with fresh IL-2-containing medium. Unless noted otherwise, every peptide stimulation condition was grown in triplicate wells. Using Ficoll-Paque Plus gradient centrifugation, PBMC were separated from whole blood and then either used fresh or cryopreserved at -140C. The spike proteins of SARS-CoV-2 and of the common cold coronaviruses HCoV-NL63, HCoV-OC43 and HCoV-229E were spanned by overlapping peptide pools. The QIAamp micro DNA kit was used to extract genomic DNA from the cultured CD4+ T cells.

Study-wide conclusions, independent of this receptor: Marked clonal contraction was observed in both infection-induced and vaccine-induced clones at late post-vaccination timepoints, consistent with waning T cell responses. Only a small number of convalescent patients were included, and no early post-infection timepoints were available, which limited the study. In convalescent patients, the post-vaccine spike-reactive repertoire consisted mainly of new vaccine-induced clones, largely distinct from infection-induced clones.

Looking up the germline V gene (reference sequence) yields CDR1 LGHDT and CDR2 YNNKEL. Taken from cysteine to phenylalanine, the CDR3 has 17 residues. Just CDR3 DNA is preserved here, 51 bases in frame from base 1. From V the trimming removes 1 base and from J it removes 1 base, while the gene matches leave 7 bases of the junction unaccounted for. Libraries came from the immunoSEQ multiplex PCR assay. DNA from the cultured, isolated CD4+ T cells was subjected to TCR beta CDR3 sequencing. On the authors' methods: Non-productive TCR sequences were discarded, and reads were trimmed to the CDR3 region, with only CDR3s of 7 or more amino acids retained. The MANAFEST web app was used to identify antigen-specific clonotypes by comparing expansion in peptide wells with expansion in reference cultures. For clones to be considered positive, expansion at FDR<0.05 versus reference and all other wells, an odds ratio above 5, and a frequency above 0.1% in two replicate wells were required. A clonotype was defined as cross-reactive if the clonotype was significantly expanded both in SARS-CoV-2 spike wells and in at least one common cold coronavirus spike condition. CDR3 similarity was assessed by Levenshtein distance using the stringdist R package, and unrooted trees were constructed with ape in R 3.6.1. This immuneACCESS table, as held by TCRdb, lists in-frame sequences with V and J called but not all clones. Of the missing ones, under half trace to an unresolved V gene in checked studies; the others have no known cause. That table gives V, J and clone size, and the DNA gave D and trimming. The sample records about 27,000 clones, more than 75% of which are singletons. The ten largest clones capture 15% to 20% of the sample.

Recombination joined TRBV3-1 (or the pseudogene TRBV3-2) with TRBJ2-7, with 10 central nucleotides matching TRBD2. The source of this sequence is a human donor who had a prior SARS-CoV-2 infection. The specimen was CD4+ T cells from PBMCs cultured with HCoV-NL63 spike peptides, collected before COVID-19 vaccination. In light of the paper, this sample's cell subset or site label describes: HCoV-NL63 spike overlapping peptide pool stimulation. The CDR3 region reads CASSQGGASGGSYEQYF. The nucleotide sequence reads TGTGCCAGCAGCCAAGGGGGGGCTAGCGGGGGTTCCTACGAGCAGTACTTC.